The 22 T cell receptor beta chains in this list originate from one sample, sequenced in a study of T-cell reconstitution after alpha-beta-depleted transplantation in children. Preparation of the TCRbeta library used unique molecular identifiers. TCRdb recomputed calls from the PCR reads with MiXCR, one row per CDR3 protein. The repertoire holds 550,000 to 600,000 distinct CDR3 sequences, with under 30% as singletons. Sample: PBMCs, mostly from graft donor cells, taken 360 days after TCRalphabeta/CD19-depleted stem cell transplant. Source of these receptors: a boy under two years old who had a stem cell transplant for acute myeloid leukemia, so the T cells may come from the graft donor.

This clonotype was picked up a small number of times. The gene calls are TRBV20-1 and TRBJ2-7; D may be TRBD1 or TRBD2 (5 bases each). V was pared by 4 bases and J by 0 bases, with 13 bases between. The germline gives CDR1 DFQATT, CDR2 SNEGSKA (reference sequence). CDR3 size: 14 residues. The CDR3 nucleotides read TGCAGTGCTAATGAGGGGACCCACTCCTACGAGCAGTACTTC. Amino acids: CSANEGTHSYEQYF.

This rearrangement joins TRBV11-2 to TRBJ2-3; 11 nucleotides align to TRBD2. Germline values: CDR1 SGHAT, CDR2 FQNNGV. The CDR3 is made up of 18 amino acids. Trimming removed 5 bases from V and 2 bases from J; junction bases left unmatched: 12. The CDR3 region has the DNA TGTGCCAGCAGCCTACTAGCGGGGGATCTTCTATCCACAGATACGCAGTATTTT. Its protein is CASSLLAGDLLSTDTQYF.

The CDR3 bases are TGTGCCACCAATCTCGGTACGCAGTATTTT. It codes for CATNLGTQYF. This chain uses TRBV6-2 or TRBV6-3 with TRBJ2-3; no clear D. The length of the CDR3 is 10 residues. V gave up 10 bases and J gave up 8 bases, with 10 bases separating them. Germline V gene data show CDR1 as MNHEY and CDR2 as SVGEGT.

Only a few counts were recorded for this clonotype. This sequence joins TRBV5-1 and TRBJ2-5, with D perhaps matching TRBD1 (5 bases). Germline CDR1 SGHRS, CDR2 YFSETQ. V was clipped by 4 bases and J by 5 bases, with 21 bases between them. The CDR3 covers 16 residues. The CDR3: CASSLDMTPGRETQYF. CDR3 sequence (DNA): TGCGCCAGCAGCCTGGACATGACGCCAGGCAGGGAGACCCAGTACTTC. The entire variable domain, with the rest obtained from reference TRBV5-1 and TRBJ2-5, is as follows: KAGVTQTPRYLIKTRGQQVTLSCSPISGHRSVSWYQQTPGQGLQFLFEYFSETQRNKGNFPGRFSGRQFSNSRSEMNVSTLELGDSALYLCASSLDMTPGRETQYFGPGTRLLVL.

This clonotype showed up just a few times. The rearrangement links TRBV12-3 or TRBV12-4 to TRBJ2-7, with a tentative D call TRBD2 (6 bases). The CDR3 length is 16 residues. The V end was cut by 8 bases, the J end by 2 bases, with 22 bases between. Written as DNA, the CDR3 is TGTGCCAGCGCTGAAGGGGCGGGGCCTTTTCCCTACGAGCAGTACGTC. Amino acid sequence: CASAEGAGPFPYEQYV.

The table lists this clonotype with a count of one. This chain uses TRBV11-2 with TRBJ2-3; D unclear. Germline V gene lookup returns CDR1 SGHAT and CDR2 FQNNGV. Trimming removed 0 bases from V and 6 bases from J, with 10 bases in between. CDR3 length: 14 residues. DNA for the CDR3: TGTGCCAGCAGCTTAGACCCGGGTCAGGATACGCAGTATTTT. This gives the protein CASSLDPGQDTQYF.

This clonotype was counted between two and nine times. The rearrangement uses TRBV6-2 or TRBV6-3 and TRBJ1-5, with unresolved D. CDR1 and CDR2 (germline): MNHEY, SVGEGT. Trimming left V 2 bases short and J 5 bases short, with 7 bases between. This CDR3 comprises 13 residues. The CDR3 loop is CASSYTRDQPQHF. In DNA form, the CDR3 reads TGTGCCAGCAGTTACACTAGGGATCAGCCCCAGCATTTT.

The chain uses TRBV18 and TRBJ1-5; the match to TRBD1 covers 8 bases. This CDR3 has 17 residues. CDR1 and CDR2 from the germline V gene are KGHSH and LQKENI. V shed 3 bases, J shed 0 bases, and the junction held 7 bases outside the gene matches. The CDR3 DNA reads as TGTGCCAGCTCACCGCTGGGACAGGATCATAGCAATCAGCCCCAGCATTTT. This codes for CASSPLGQDHSNQPQHF.

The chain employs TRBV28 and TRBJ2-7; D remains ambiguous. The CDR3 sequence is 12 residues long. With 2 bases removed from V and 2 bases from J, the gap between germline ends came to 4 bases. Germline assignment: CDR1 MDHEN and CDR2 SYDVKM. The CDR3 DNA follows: TGTGCCAGCAGTTTACCTACCTACGAGCAGTACGTC. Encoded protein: CASSLPTYEQYV.

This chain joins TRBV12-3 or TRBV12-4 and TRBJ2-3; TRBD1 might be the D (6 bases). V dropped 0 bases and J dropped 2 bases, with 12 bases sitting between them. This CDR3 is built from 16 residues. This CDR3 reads CASSLALGQYTDTQYF. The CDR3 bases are TGTGCCAGCAGTTTAGCGCTAGGACAGTACACAGATACGCAGTATTTT.

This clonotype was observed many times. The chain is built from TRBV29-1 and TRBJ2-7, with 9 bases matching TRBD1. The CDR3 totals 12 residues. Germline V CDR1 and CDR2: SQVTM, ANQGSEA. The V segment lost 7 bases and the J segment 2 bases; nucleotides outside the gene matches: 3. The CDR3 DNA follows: TGCAGCGGCGGACAGGGGACCTACGAGCAGTACTTC. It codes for CSGGQGTYEQYF.

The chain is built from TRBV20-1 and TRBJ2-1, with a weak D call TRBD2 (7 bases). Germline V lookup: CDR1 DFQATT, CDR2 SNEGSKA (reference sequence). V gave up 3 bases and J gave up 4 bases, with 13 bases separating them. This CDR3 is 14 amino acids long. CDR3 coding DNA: TGCAGTGCTAGCCGGGGGGCACCGTACAATGAGCAGTTCTTC. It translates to CSASRGAPYNEQFF.

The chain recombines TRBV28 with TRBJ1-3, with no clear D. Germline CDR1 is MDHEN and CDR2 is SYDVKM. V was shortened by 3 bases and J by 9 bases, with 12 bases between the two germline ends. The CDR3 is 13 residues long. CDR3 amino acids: CASSFRIGSTIYF. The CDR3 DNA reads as TGTGCCAGCAGTTTCCGGATCGGGAGCACCATATATTTT. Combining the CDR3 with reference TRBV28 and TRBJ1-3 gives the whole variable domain DVKVTQSSRYLVKRTGEKVFLECVQDMDHENMFWYRQDPGLGLRLIYFSYDVKMKEKGDIPEGYSVSREKKERFSLILESASTNQTSMYLCASSFRIGSTIYFGEGSWLTVV.

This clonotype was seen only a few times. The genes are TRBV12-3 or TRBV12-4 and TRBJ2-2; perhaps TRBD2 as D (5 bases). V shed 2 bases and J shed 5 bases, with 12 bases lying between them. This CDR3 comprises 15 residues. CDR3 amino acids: CASSLQDSQTGELFF. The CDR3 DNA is TGTGCCAGCAGTTTACAGGACTCTCAAACCGGGGAGCTGTTTTTT.

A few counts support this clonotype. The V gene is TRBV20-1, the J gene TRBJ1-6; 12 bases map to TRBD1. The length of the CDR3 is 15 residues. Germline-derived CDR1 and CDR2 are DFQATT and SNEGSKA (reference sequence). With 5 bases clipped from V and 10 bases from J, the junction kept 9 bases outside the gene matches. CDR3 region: CSAGTGGGWQSPLHF. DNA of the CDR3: TGCAGTGCTGGGACAGGGGGCGGCTGGCAATCACCCCTCCACTTT.

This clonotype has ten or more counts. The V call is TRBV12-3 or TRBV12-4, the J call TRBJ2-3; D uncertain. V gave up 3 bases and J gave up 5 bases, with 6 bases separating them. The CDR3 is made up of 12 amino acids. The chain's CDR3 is CASSFNRDTQYF. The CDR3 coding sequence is TGTGCCAGCAGTTTTAACCGAGATACGCAGTATTTT.

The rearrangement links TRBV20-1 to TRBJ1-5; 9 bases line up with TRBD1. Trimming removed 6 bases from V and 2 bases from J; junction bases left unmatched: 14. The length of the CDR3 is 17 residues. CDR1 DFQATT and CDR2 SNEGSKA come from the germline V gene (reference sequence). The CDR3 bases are TGCAGTGCAGATAGAACAGGGGGCCAGGGGGGCAATCAGCCCCAGCATTTT. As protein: CSADRTGGQGGNQPQHF.

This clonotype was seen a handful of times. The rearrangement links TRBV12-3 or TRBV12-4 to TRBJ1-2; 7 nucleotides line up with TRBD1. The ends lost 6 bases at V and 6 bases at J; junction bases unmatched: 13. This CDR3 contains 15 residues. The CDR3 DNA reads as TGTGCCAGCAGCCCCGAGAACGACAGGGTGCATGGCTACACCTTC. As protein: CASSPENDRVHGYTF.

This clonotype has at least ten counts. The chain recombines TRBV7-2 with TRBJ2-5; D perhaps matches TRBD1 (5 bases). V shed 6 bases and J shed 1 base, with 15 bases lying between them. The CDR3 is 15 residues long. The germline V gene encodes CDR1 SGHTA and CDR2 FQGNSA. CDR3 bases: TGTGCCAGCAGTCGATCCCAGGGTGTCCAAGAGACCCAGTACTTC. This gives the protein CASSRSQGVQETQYF.

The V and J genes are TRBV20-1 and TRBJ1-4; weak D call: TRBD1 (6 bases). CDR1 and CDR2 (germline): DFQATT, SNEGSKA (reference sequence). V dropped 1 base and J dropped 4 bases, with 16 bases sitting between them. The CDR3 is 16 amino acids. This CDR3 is CSARVQGRSGNEKLFF. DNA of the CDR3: TGCAGTGCTAGAGTGCAGGGGAGAAGTGGTAATGAAAAACTGTTTTTT.

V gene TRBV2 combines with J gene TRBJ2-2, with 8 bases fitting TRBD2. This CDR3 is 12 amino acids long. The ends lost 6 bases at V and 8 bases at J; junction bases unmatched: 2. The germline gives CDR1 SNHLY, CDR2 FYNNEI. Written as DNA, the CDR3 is TGTGCCAGCAGGGGACTAGGGGGGGAGCTGTTTTTT. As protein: CASRGLGGELFF.

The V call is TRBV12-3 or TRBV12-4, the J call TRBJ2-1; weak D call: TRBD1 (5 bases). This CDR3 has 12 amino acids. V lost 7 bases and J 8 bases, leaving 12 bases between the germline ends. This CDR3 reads CASTLGADEQFF. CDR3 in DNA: TGTGCCAGCACCCTAGGGGCGGATGAGCAGTTCTTC.